Below are 32 T cell receptor beta chains sequenced from a single sample in a study of blood T cell repertoires in COVID-19. Sequencing was performed with immunoSEQ multiplex PCR; in TCRdb, only in-frame clones are kept and a portion is missing. The sample shows around 250,000 clones, about 87% of them seen only once. Sequenced: PBMCs or T cells enriched from blood (not recorded which). These receptors all stem from a middle-aged woman who had been exposed to COVID-19.

The chain has TRBV4-1 and TRBJ1-6, with D possibly being TRBD1 (5 bases). The germline gives CDR1 MGHRA, CDR2 YSYEKL. The CDR3 loop spans 16 amino acids. The ends were cut back, 5 bases at V and 3 bases at J, with 14 bases in the middle. This CDR3 is CASSASGTGYNSPLHF. CDR3 DNA: TGCGCCAGCAGCGCATCCGGGACTGGCTATAATTCACCCCTCCACTTT.

The V gene is TRBV10-3, the J gene TRBJ1-1; D is undetermined. Germline V gene sequence: CDR1 ENHRY, CDR2 SYGVKD. V was trimmed by 3 bases and J by 5 bases, leaving 4 bases between them. This CDR3 contains 11 residues. CDR3 protein: CAISDGTEAFF. The CDR3 nucleotides are TGTGCCATCAGTGACGGGACTGAAGCTTTCTTT.

This clone was found once. V gene TRBV15 combines with J gene TRBJ2-7, with 12 bases identical to TRBD1. The CDR3 sequence is 16 residues long. The germline gives CDR1 LNHNV, CDR2 YYDKDF (reference sequence). Unmatched junction bases numbered 7, after V lost 7 bases and J lost 0 bases. CDR3 bases: TGTGCCACCACCCCGGGACAGGGGGCTCTCTCCTACGAGCAGTACTTC. Residues: CATTPGQGALSYEQYF.

Only one count was recorded for this clone. The rearrangement joins TRBV18 to TRBJ2-2; D is undetermined. Trimming pared 1 base from V and 1 base from J, leaving 4 bases between. CDR3 length equals 14 residues. The germline V gene encodes CDR1 KGHSH and CDR2 LQKENI. The CDR3 nucleotides read TGTGCCAGCTCACCACAGAGGAACACCGGGGAGCTGTTTTTT. Protein: CASSPQRNTGELFF.

The count of this clone is one. The rearrangement joins TRBV14 to TRBJ1-4; D perhaps matches TRBD1 (6 bases). This CDR3 is built from 16 residues. Trimming shortened V by 4 bases and J by 0 bases, and 12 bases separated the two germline ends. The germline gives CDR1 SGHDN, CDR2 FVKESK. This CDR3 reads CASSRYSGATNEKLFF. The CDR3, as DNA: TGTGCCAGCAGCCGATACTCAGGGGCAACTAATGAAAAACTGTTTTTT.

This chain uses TRBV4-1 with TRBJ1-1; TRBD1 is a possible D gene (6 bases). Per the germline V gene, CDR1 is MGHRA and CDR2 is YSYEKL. The CDR3 covers 16 residues. V lost 4 bases and J lost 0, with 15 bases in between. CDR3 protein: CASSRHYRALNTEAFF. The CDR3 DNA reads TGCGCCAGCAGCCGTCATTACAGGGCCCTGAACACTGAAGCTTTCTTT.

The V gene is TRBV28, the J gene TRBJ2-7; 11 positions match TRBD2. CDR3 length equals 16 residues. Looked up from germline, CDR1 is MDHEN and CDR2 is SYDVKM. V gave up 5 bases and J gave up 9 bases; unmatched junction bases: 15. The CDR3 region has the DNA TGTGCCAGCAGTCCCAGAGGGATAGCGGGAGGGCCGGTGCAGTACGTC. Translation: CASSPRGIAGGPVQYV.

The J gene is TRBJ1-2, the V gene TRBV25-1; unclear D gene. The germline gives CDR1 MGHDK, CDR2 SYGVNS. The CDR3 length is 13 residues. The V gene lost 6 bases and the J gene lost 8 bases, with 16 bases spanning the gap. This CDR3 reads CASSPFGLVGYTF. The CDR3 bases are TGTGCCAGCAGCCCATTCGGGTTAGTGGGCTACACCTTC.

This clone appeared once. The rearrangement uses TRBV6-1 and TRBJ2-7; 11 bases match TRBD2. CDR3 length: 16 residues. Looked up from germline, CDR1 is MNHNS and CDR2 is SASEGT. The V segment lost 4 bases and the J segment 2 bases; nucleotides outside the gene matches: 7. The CDR3 DNA is TGTGCCAGCAGTGGAGTAGCGGGGGGGCCGACCTACGAGCAGTACTTC. Its protein product is CASSGVAGGPTYEQYF.

The V and J genes are TRBV6-5 and TRBJ2-4; perhaps TRBD2 as D (5 bases). With 5 bases removed from V and 9 bases from J, the gap between germline ends came to 14 bases. The CDR3 spans 13 residues. The germline V gene has CDR1 MNHEY and CDR2 SVGAGI. CDR3 loop: CASSPGNPGIQYF. The CDR3 DNA reads as TGTGCCAGCAGTCCGGGGAATCCGGGCATTCAGTACTTC.

The chain uses TRBV2 and TRBJ2-3, with D unresolved. Trimming left V 3 bases short and J 0 bases short, with 10 bases between. This CDR3 is 15 amino acids long. Germline CDR1 reads SNHLY; CDR2 reads FYNNEI. In DNA, the CDR3 is TGTGCCAGCAGTGAGACATGGGCTAGCACAGATACGCAGTATTTT. It specifies CASSETWASTDTQYF.

The rearrangement uses TRBV28 and TRBJ1-2; unclear D gene. Trimming left V 4 bases short and J 0 bases short, with 18 bases between. There are 17 residues in the CDR3. Germline V gene lookup returns CDR1 MDHEN and CDR2 SYDVKM. CDR3: CASSSPRGRGPNYGYTF. The CDR3 DNA sequence: TGTGCCAGCAGTTCCCCCCGCGGGCGTGGGCCTAACTATGGCTACACCTTC.

The CDR3: CASTSRGRKDTGELFF. DNA for the CDR3: TGTGCCAGCACCTCCCGGGGGAGGAAGGACACCGGGGAGCTGTTTTTT. This chain uses TRBV6-6 with TRBJ2-2; maybe TRBD2 (6 bases). The germline V gene has CDR1 MNHNY and CDR2 SVGAGI (reference sequence). The CDR3 covers 16 residues. V lost 7 bases and J 3 bases, leaving 18 bases between the germline ends.

The chain couples TRBV28 to TRBJ1-2, with D tentatively TRBD1 (6 bases). V was clipped by 7 bases and J by 0 bases, with 15 bases between them. Germline V gene lookup returns CDR1 MDHEN and CDR2 SYDVKM. CDR3 length equals 15 residues. In nucleotides, the CDR3 is TGTGCCAGCACGGAGGTAGGGGGAGCTAACTATGGCTACACCTTC. Protein sequence: CASTEVGGANYGYTF.

This sequence joins TRBV19 and TRBJ1-4; a possible D gene is TRBD1 (5 bases). In germline, CDR1 is LNHDA, CDR2 SQIVND (reference sequence). The V end was cut by 8 bases, the J end by 5 bases, with 15 bases between. The CDR3 contains 14 residues. CDR3 DNA sequence: TGTGCCAGTGGACCACAGGTACCAAATGAAAAACTGTTTTTT. Translating it yields CASGPQVPNEKLFF.

V and J are TRBV6-1 and TRBJ2-1, with D unresolved. CDR1 and CDR2 from the germline V gene are MNHNS and SASEGT. The CDR3 length is 13 residues. Trimming cost V 3 bases and J 8 bases, with 11 bases left between them. The CDR3 sequence is CASSDAAADEQFF. The CDR3 DNA reads as TGTGCCAGCAGTGATGCCGCGGCGGATGAGCAGTTCTTC.

The V and J genes are TRBV6-1 and TRBJ2-7; 7 bases match TRBD1. The length of the CDR3 is 18 residues. In germline, CDR1 is MNHNS, CDR2 SASEGT. With V trimmed by 2 bases and J by 2 bases, 15 bases remained unmatched. The CDR3 DNA reads TGTGCCAGCAGTGAATCGGTGGTGATTACGACAGGGCCCTACGAGCAGTACGTC. Protein product: CASSESVVITTGPYEQYV.

The chain employs TRBV6-2 or TRBV6-3 and TRBJ2-3; no reliable D call. The CDR3 totals 15 residues. From germline, CDR1 is MNHEY and CDR2 SVGEGT. Trimming shortened V by 1 base and J by 1 base, and 9 bases separated the two germline ends. CDR3 in DNA: TGTGCCAGCAGTTACTGGGCCAAACGCACAGATACGCAGTATTTT. It specifies CASSYWAKRTDTQYF.

The V and J genes are TRBV12-3 or TRBV12-4 and TRBJ1-2, with D perhaps TRBD1 (6 bases). V dropped 5 bases and J dropped 3 bases, with 10 bases sitting between them. This CDR3 contains 13 residues. The CDR3 sequence is CASSQQGYYGYTF. The CDR3 region has the DNA TGTGCCAGCAGTCAACAGGGCTACTATGGCTACACCTTC.

In its sample, this clone was seen once. The chain combines TRBV7-9 with TRBJ1-3, with D tentatively TRBD1 (5 bases). This CDR3 region has 14 residues. Germline CDR1 is SEHNR and CDR2 is FQNEAQ (reference sequence). Trimming pared 7 bases from V and 0 bases from J, leaving 10 bases between. CDR3 residues: CASTSGGSGNTIYF. The CDR3 DNA reads as TGTGCCAGCACCTCCGGGGGCTCTGGAAACACCATATATTTT.

This clone came up once. The chain is built from TRBV19 and TRBJ2-4; 11 bases line up with TRBD1. J lost 7 bases, V lost 5 bases, and 10 bases had no gene match. The CDR3 consists of 16 residues. The germline V gene has CDR1 LNHDA and CDR2 SQIVND (reference sequence). The CDR3 loop is CASSPLRTGGGNIQYF. As DNA, the CDR3 is TGTGCCAGTAGTCCCCTCCGGACAGGGGGCGGGAACATTCAGTACTTC.

This chain's CDR3 is CASSFYMTGERGYTF. CDR3 bases: TGTGCCAGCAGCTTCTATATGACAGGGGAGCGGGGCTACACCTTC. The genes are TRBV7-2 and TRBJ1-2; 8 bases line up with TRBD1. After removal of 3 bases from V and 8 bases from J, the junction contained 11 bases not matched to a gene. Germline values: CDR1 SGHTA, CDR2 FQGNSA. This CDR3 is 15 amino acids long. Complete variable domain (other parts from reference TRBV7-2 and TRBJ1-2): GAGVSQSPSNKVTEKGKDVELRCDPISGHTALYWYRQSLGQGLEFLIYFQGNSAPDKSGLPSDRFSAERTGGSVSTLTIQRTQQEDSAVYLCASSFYMTGERGYTFGSGTRLTVV.

In the case of this clone: This sample also contains other DNA sequences that code for the same CDR3. The rearrangement joins TRBV5-1 to TRBJ2-2; possibly TRBD1 for D (6 bases). V lost 2 bases to trimming and J lost 1 base, with 6 bases between them. The germline V gene encodes CDR1 SGHRS and CDR2 YFSETQ. The CDR3 spans 14 residues. The CDR3 DNA sequence: TGCGCCAGCAGCTTAGGGGGGAACACCGGGGAGCTGTTTTTT. It codes for CASSLGGNTGELFF.

This chain uses TRBV1 with TRBJ2-1; the table gives TRBD2 as D, unverified against the DNA. TRBV1 is shown as a pseudogene. The CDR3 is 15 amino acids. The CDR3 DNA sequence: TGCACCAGCAGCCAAGAAAATAGCGGGACCAATGAGCAGTTCTTC. Residues: CTSSQENSGTNEQFF.

This chain connects TRBV4-1 to TRBJ2-7; no clear D. Trimming removed 3 bases from V and 2 bases from J, with 11 bases in between. The germline gives CDR1 MGHRA, CDR2 YSYEKL. The CDR3 is 14 amino acids. This CDR3 reads CASSHLLSPYEQYF. The DNA for the CDR3 is TGCGCCAGCAGCCACCTCTTATCTCCCTACGAGCAGTACTTC.

This clone was seen only a few times. This chain uses TRBV19 with TRBJ1-2; D ambiguous. From germline, CDR1 is LNHDA and CDR2 SQIVND (reference sequence). The CDR3 is 14 residues long. Trimming cost V 6 bases and J 2 bases, with 13 bases left between them. CDR3 nucleotides: TGTGCCAGTAGCGAGACGTTCGGGAACTATGGCTACACCTTC. Its translation: CASSETFGNYGYTF. Variable domain in full (rest from reference TRBV19 and TRBJ1-2): DGGITQSPKYLFRKEGQNVTLSCEQNLNHDAMYWYRQDPGQGLRLIYYSQIVNDFQKGDIAEGYSVSREKKESFPLTVTSAQKNPTAFYLCASSETFGNYGYTFGSGTRLTVV.

The rearrangement links TRBV10-3 to TRBJ2-1, with D perhaps TRBD2 (5 bases). In germline, CDR1 is ENHRY, CDR2 SYGVKD. CDR3 length equals 17 residues. V lost 4 bases to trimming and J lost 4 bases, with 20 bases between them. Here the CDR3 reads CAISGPIGREPYNEQFF. The CDR3 DNA is TGTGCCATCAGTGGCCCCATAGGACGGGAACCTTACAATGAGCAGTTCTTC.

This chain joins TRBV11-2 and TRBJ2-1; D gene ambiguous. Trimming stripped 1 base from V and 7 bases from J, with 8 bases between. This CDR3 has 13 residues. Germline lookup yields CDR1 SGHAT and CDR2 FQNNGV. CDR3 DNA: TGTGCCAGCAGCTTAGTTCTAGGAAATGAGCAGTTCTTC. Translating gives CASSLVLGNEQFF.

The chain recombines TRBV7-2 with TRBJ2-2, with 12 bases lining up with TRBD2. Trimming cost V 4 bases and J 7 bases; bases outside gene matches: 7. The CDR3 is 16 residues long. Germline CDR1 and CDR2: SGHTA and FQGNSA. CDR3 in DNA: TGTGCCAGCAGCTCATTGGGACTAGCGGGTAACGGGGAGCTGTTTTTT. It yields the protein CASSSLGLAGNGELFF. Combining the CDR3 with reference TRBV7-2 and TRBJ2-2 gives the whole variable domain GAGVSQSPSNKVTEKGKDVELRCDPISGHTALYWYRQSLGQGLEFLIYFQGNSAPDKSGLPSDRFSAERTGGSVSTLTIQRTQQEDSAVYLCASSSLGLAGNGELFFGEGSRLTVL.

This rearrangement joins TRBV2 to TRBJ1-2; TRBD1 matches 8 bases. Germline loops: CDR1 SNHLY, CDR2 FYNNEI. The CDR3 covers 15 residues. Trimming cost V 6 bases and J 4 bases; bases outside gene matches: 10. The CDR3 region has the DNA TGTGCCAGCAGCCGGGACAGGCTCTTATTCTATGGCTACACCTTC. It yields the protein CASSRDRLLFYGYTF.

The chain couples TRBV19 to TRBJ2-1; 12 positions agree with TRBD2. The CDR3 runs 15 residues. CDR1 is LNHDA and CDR2 is SQIVND in the germline V gene (reference sequence). Trimming took 1 base from V and 6 from J; bases not matched to a gene: 1. CDR3 in amino acids: CASSIGLAGVNEQFF. Written as DNA, the CDR3 is TGTGCCAGTAGTATAGGACTAGCGGGAGTCAATGAGCAGTTCTTC.

This clone has a handful of counts. The chain combines TRBV18 with TRBJ2-7; D not certain. The V gene lost 3 bases and the J gene lost 3 bases, with 21 bases spanning the gap. The CDR3 loop spans 17 amino acids. Germline values: CDR1 KGHSH, CDR2 LQKENI. Written as DNA, the CDR3 is TGTGCCAGCTCACCCGATACCCCCGGGTGGTTTAACTACGAGCAGTACGTC. Its translation: CASSPDTPGWFNYEQYV.